In its sample, the clone carrying this T cell receptor (beta chain) was seen a few times. Its antigen remains unknown. The length of the CDR3 is 15 residues. Germline CDR1 is SGDLS and CDR2 is YYNGEE. V lost 4 bases, J lost 3 bases, and 14 bases lay in between. The data originate from a study of Graves' ophthalmopathy and Graves' hyperthyroidism. RNA transcripts yielded amplified TCR beta CDR3 regions. The library came from an HTBI-primed first-round RT-PCR and a second-round multiplex PCR. TCRdb passed the multiplex PCR reads through MiXCR, listing each CDR3 protein once. The data hold roughly 500,000 distinct CDR3 sequences, with approximately 15% observed a single time. Study results and caveats: Detection in blood was also observed for most expanded thyroid clonotypes above 0.001 frequency. Classification of ophthalmopathy versus stable hyperthyroidism by a 13-signature model yielded around 91% sensitivity and around 81% specificity.

Each donor who had ophthalmopathy showed moderate-to-severe activity, a CAS of ≥3, a NOSPECS of ≥4, and a duration under 3 months. Other autoimmune diseases, uncontrolled infections, pregnancy or lactation excluded patients from enrollment. This TCR came from a young woman with Graves' ophthalmopathy. The chain links TRBV9 to TRBJ1-3; maybe TRBD1 (5 bases). The source material was blood. This chain's CDR3 is CASSPGGALGNTIYF. CDR3 in DNA: TGTGCCAGCAGCCCCGGCGGGGCGCTTGGAAACACCATATATTTT.